The present TCR beta chain was sequenced within a study of CD8+ T cells in alopecia areata. RNA was isolated and reverse transcribed to cDNA, the sequencing template. Profiling relied on immunoSEQ multiplex PCR, and the TCRdb table lists in-frame clones only, not all of them. The sample shows about 140,000 clones, about 51% of them seen only once. Trimming pared 8 bases from V and 1 base from J, leaving 15 bases between. Looked up from germline, CDR1 is GTSNPN and CDR2 is SVGIG (reference sequence). The CDR3 spans 14 residues. Sequencing was performed on CD4+ T cells sorted from blood, taken at week 0. The TCR comes from a human donor with alopecia areata. This chain connects TRBV30 to TRBJ1-5; D is uncertain. Here the CDR3 reads CALAEGRSNQPQHF. The CDR3, as DNA: TGTGCCCTGGCTGAGGGAAGGAGCAATCAGCCCCAGCATTTT.